This record covers a single TCR beta chain. The sample originates from a study of blood T cell repertoires in COVID-19. Across the study: T cells, B-cell-depleted T cells, or PBMCs supplied cDNA or gDNA.

TCRdb keeps only in-frame clones here, not all; method: immunoSEQ multiplex PCR. The table has some 150,000 clones, 89% seen once; the top ten hold about 1.6%. V dropped 2 bases and J dropped 0; count of bases not matched to a gene: 4. The CDR3 has 15 residues. From germline, CDR1 is SGHDT and CDR2 YYEEEE. Sequencing used peripheral blood. This receptor was obtained from a human donor in a cohort sampled during active COVID-19. The V call is TRBV5-6, the J call TRBJ2-7; 8 nucleotides agree with TRBD2. DNA for the CDR3: TGTGCCAGCAGCTTTACTAGCGGCGTCTCCTACGAGCAGTACTTC. It is translated as CASSFTSGVSYEQYF.